This T cell receptor (beta chain) was obtained from a study of blood T cell repertoires in COVID-19. Study-wide context: Nucleic acid was either cDNA or gDNA, and it came from T cells, B-cell-depleted T cells, or PBMCs.

Profiling relied on immunoSEQ multiplex PCR, and the TCRdb table lists in-frame clones only, not all of them. The table shows some 160,000 clones, with approximately 91% occurring only once. The ends were cut back, 5 bases at V and 0 bases at J, with 10 bases in the middle. The CDR3 is made up of 14 amino acids. Germline loops: CDR1 SEHNR, CDR2 FQNEAQ (reference sequence). Recruited during active infection, patients (from Seattle) were subsequently followed longitudinally. This clonotype was sampled from a man between 18 and 29 years old with COVID-19, enrolled during active disease. This chain connects TRBV7-9 to TRBJ1-2; possible D gene TRBD1, 5 bases. The sequenced sample was peripheral blood. The CDR3 loop reads CASSNDRSNYGYTF. Written as DNA, the CDR3 is TGTGCCAGCAGCAATGACAGATCTAACTATGGCTACACCTTC.